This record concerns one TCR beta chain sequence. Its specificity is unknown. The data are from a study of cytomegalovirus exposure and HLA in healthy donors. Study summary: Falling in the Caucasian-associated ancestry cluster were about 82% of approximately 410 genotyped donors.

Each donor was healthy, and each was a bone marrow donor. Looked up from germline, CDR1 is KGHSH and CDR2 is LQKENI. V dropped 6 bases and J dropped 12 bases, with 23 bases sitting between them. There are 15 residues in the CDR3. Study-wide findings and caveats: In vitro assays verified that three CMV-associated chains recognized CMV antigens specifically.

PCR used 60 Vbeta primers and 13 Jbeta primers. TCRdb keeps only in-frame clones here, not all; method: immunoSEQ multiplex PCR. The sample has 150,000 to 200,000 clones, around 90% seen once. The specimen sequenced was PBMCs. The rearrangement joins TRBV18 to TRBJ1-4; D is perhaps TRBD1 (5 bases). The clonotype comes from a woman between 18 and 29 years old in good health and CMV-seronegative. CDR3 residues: CASSFRPGWLGELFF. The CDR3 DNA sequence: TGTGCCAGCTCGTTTCGGCCAGGGTGGCTAGGGGAACTGTTTTTT.